This T cell receptor beta chain was captured by sequencing in a study of T cells in women clearing cervical HPV infection (dated by TCRdb to about 2018). In the study overall: Cases were under 30 women with histologically confirmed HPV16-related CIN3 or worse, including a couple of invasive cancers. Controls were 25 women whose single incident HPV16 infection cleared within 12 months without precancer or cancer developing. Blood from cases was collected at the visit where the lesion was first found, while blood from controls was collected once the infection could no longer be detected. Among cases, blood sampling occurred a median of roughly 160 days after lesion detection, with an interquartile range of roughly 85 to 220 days. Because only a few women had HLA typing data, the possibility that HLA type acted as a confounder could not be ruled out. An exploratory proof-of-principle case-control study, nested within the Guanacaste HPV Natural History Study in Costa Rica, was conducted to compare TCR repertoires across cervical HPV16 outcomes. Cases and controls were matched on year of sample collection and on age within five years. A median age of 34 years was observed in cases versus more than 37 in controls, and no significant differences in baseline characteristics were found. In the parent cohort, some 10,000 women aged 18 or older were enrolled in Guanacaste, Costa Rica, during about 1993 to 1994 and then followed for 7 to 8 years. Quality controls consisted of five blinded duplicates per group, for a total of 60 or so samples made up of 50 participants and around ten replicates. The paper as a whole reports these results and caveats: Because of the cross-sectional design, the study could not determine whether the associations came before infection or resulted from infection, and neither effector/memory subsets nor HPV-specific T cells were isolated. T-cell numbers per sample were unknown, so richness differences could reflect varying T-cell content rather than repertoire biology. Lower TRBV6-7 relative abundance was observed in cases than in controls (around 0.1% versus 0.15%; Bonferroni P = 0.0008). Cases were distinguished from controls with an estimated AUC of 0.7 to 0.85 by random forest classifiers combining richness and V gene abundances. CIN3+ cases had significantly higher TCR repertoire richness than controls across sequencing depths, but evenness did not differ between the groups.

Going by frequency alone, this clone is medium-sized (0.01 to 0.1%); a count is unavailable. Its target antigen remains unknown. The read terminates 3 residues ahead of where the CDR3 ends, so the germline J gene completes it. Every participant had a single incident cervical HPV16 infection, and prevalent HPV16 infections were excluded. Cervical HPV DNA was detected with MY09/MY11 PCR, and genotyping was done with dot-blot hybridization. Fifteen mL of heparinized blood were centrifuged, and the buffy coat was split into aliquots, frozen at -30 degrees C, and then kept at -80 degrees C. Genomic DNA was extracted from buffy coat specimens using QIAGEN kits. CDR1 KGHSH and CDR2 LQKENI are derived from the germline V gene. A distance of 12 bases separates the germline ends of V and J, which lose 0 bases and 0 bases respectively. The CDR3 runs 16 residues from the cysteine to the phenylalanine. Of the CDR3's DNA, 39 bases were read; they are in frame from base 1.

The immunoSEQ assay used multiplex PCR to amplify TCR beta CDR3 regions from an average of roughly 1,200 ng of genomic DNA per sample. To correct primer bias, the assay used a complete synthetic TCR repertoire to set an amplification baseline. The amplicons were sequenced using the Illumina platform. The authors' analysis ran thus. Sequences were error-corrected by clustering with frequency ratios and a modified nearest-neighbor algorithm and were then analyzed in the immunoSEQ Analyzer with IMGT gene definitions. At each rarefaction depth, TCR richness and evenness were averaged over 20 rarefaction repeats, and samples with fewer sequences than the depth were excluded. Wilcoxon rank sum tests with FDR correction were used to compare relative abundances of V, D and J genes between the groups. An intraclass correlation of about 96% for TCR richness and an average of about 73% across 65 to 80 gene segments were obtained from the blinded duplicates. Imported from immuneACCESS, the table was reduced by TCRdb to in-frame sequences with V and J called. These copies leave out some clones; in studies compared against another copy, an unresolved V gene accounts for under half, and the cause of the remainder is not known. The DNA was the basis for D and trimming; V, J and clone size are from that table. This sample's table lists 20,000 or so clones. The ten largest account for about 5% of the sample.

Source material: blood buffy coat. The receptor comes from a woman aged 18-69 years with a cervical HPV16 infection that either progressed to CIN3+ or cleared (not recorded which). This chain is built from TRBV18 and TRBJ2-7; the D gene is perhaps TRBD1, on 5 matching bases. The CDR3: CASSPPSLDTSYEQYF. CDR3 bases read: TGTGCCAGCTCACCACCGAGCTTGGACACCTCCTACGAG.